This T cell receptor (beta chain) was identified during a study of tumor and adjacent non-tumor tissue in lung cancer. No cell sorting was done before RNA was extracted from the tissue. Distant lung tissue was collected more than 3 cm away from the tumor edge. Chemotherapy-naive patients with new lung cancer underwent thoracic surgery in China, August–November 2014. A modified ARM-PCR protocol with three rounds of nested PCR amplified TCRbeta. TCRdb reanalysed the multiplex PCR reads using MiXCR and keeps one entry per CDR3 protein. Counted here are over 80,000 distinct CDR3 sequences, 75% to 85% occurring once; the ten biggest clones make up 21%. From germline, CDR1 is SGHNT and CDR2 YYREEE (reference sequence). The V end lost 3 bases, the J end lost 8 bases, and 11 bases lay between the germline ends. The CDR3 loop spans 12 amino acids.

The gene calls are TRBV5-4 and TRBJ1-2; D remains ambiguous. The sequencing sample was made of distant non-tumor lung tissue. The source is a woman aged 45-65 years with non-small cell lung cancer. CDR3 DNA sequence: TGTGCCAGCAGCTCGGTTCGGGAAGGCTACACCTTC. This translates into CASSSVREGYTF. Combining the CDR3 with reference TRBV5-4 and TRBJ1-2 gives the whole variable domain ETGVTQSPTHLIKTRGQQVTLRCSSQSGHNTVSWYQQALGQGPQFIFQYYREEENGRGNFPPRFSGLQFPNYSSELNVNALELDDSALYLCASSSVREGYTFGSGTRLTVV.